The sequence of this TCR beta chain was determined in a study of cytomegalovirus exposure and HLA in healthy donors. Clones were sequenced by immunoSEQ multiplex PCR, and TCRdb holds only the in-frame ones, with some missing. The data hold some 150,000 clones, with roughly 90% observed a single time. The TCR originated in a man younger than 30 in good health and CMV-seropositive. Sequences were obtained from PBMCs.

Here the CDR3 DNA reads TGTGCCAGTAGTATGTTGGAGGAGGGCAATCAGCCCCAGCATTTT. Protein product: CASSMLEEGNQPQHF. This rearrangement joins TRBV19 to TRBJ1-5; D is unclear. The V end was cut by 3 bases, the J end by 2 bases, with 11 bases between. The germline gives CDR1 LNHDA, CDR2 SQIVND (reference sequence). This CDR3 is 15 amino acids long.